Sequencing of this TCR beta chain was carried out in a study of blood T cell repertoires in COVID-19. Across the whole study: The samples span acute and convalescent COVID-19 from the United States, Italy and Spain. The cDNA or gDNA used as material had been derived from T cells, B-cell-depleted T cells, or PBMCs.

In the authors' methods: Scientists estimated how many nucleated cells there were by amplifying reference gene primers. Profiled with immunoSEQ multiplex PCR; TCRdb holds only in-frame clones, not every one. From that table come the V and J calls and clone size; the DNA was used to work out D and trimming. This table holds 85,000 to 130,000 clones, approximately 80% found once. Trimming took 5 bases from V and 3 from J; bases not matched to a gene: 5. The CDR3 length is 15 residues. The germline gives CDR1 PRHDT, CDR2 FYEKMQ (reference sequence). The Seattle site enrolled patients during active infection and followed them longitudinally.

This sequence was found in an older man with COVID-19, enrolled during active disease. Sequencing was carried out using peripheral blood. The rearrangement uses TRBV13 and TRBJ2-1; 9 bases fit TRBD2. CDR3 sequence reads: CASSPELAGYNEQFF. CDR3 coding DNA: TGTGCCAGCAGCCCCGAACTAGCGGGCTACAATGAGCAGTTCTTC.